This TCR beta chain was captured in a study of T-cell memory formation after mild COVID-19. The table lists this clonotype with a few counts. The target antigen is unknown. CDR1 is SGHRS and CDR2 is YFSETQ in the germline V gene. The CDR3 length is 13 residues. V was clipped by 4 bases and J by 0 bases, with 5 bases between them. Study-level results: Contracting CD4+ clones were located mainly in CM and EM, and CD8+ clones in EMRA. Memory cells collected pre-infection included some clones that later responded, suggesting cross-reactive memory joined. Whether second-wave clones peaking at day 37 were SARS-CoV-2 specific went unconfirmed. Clones contracting across day 15 to 85 had a balanced CD4/CD8 profile; later expanding clones leaned CD4+.

TCRdb redid the calling of the 5' RACE reads with MiXCR, one entry per CDR3 protein. The profile covers around 200,000 distinct CDR3 sequences, with under 12% appearing a single time and roughly 3.2% taken by the ten largest. This receptor was taken from a man younger than 30 who had mild COVID-19 (a few samples of this study predate the infection). Cell type and time point are not known. V and J are TRBV5-1 and TRBJ2-4, with no clear D. The specimen sequenced was PBMCs or a T cell subset sorted from them (not recorded which). For the CDR3, the DNA is TGCGCCAGCAGCGAGGTAGCCAAAAACATTCAGTACTTC. Protein product: CASSEVAKNIQYF.